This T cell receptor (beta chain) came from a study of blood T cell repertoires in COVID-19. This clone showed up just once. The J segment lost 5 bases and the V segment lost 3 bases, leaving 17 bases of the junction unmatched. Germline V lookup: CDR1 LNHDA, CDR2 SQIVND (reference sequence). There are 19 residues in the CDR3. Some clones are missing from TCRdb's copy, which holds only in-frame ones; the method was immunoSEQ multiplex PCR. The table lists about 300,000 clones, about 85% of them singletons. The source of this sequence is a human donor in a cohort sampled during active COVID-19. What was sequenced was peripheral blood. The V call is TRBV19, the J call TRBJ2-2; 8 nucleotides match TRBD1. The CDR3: CASSIWRDPYRGKTGELFF. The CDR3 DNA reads TGTGCCAGTAGTATTTGGCGGGACCCCTACAGGGGGAAAACCGGGGAGCTGTTTTTT. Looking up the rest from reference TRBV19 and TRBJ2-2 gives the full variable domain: DGGITQSPKYLFRKEGQNVTLSCEQNLNHDAMYWYRQDPGQGLRLIYYSQIVNDFQKGDIAEGYSVSREKKESFPLTVTSAQKNPTAFYLCASSIWRDPYRGKTGELFFGEGSRLTVL.